The 27 T cell receptor beta chains in this list originate from one sample, sequenced in a study of blood T cell repertoires in COVID-19. Sequenced by immunoSEQ multiplex PCR; TCRdb stores in-frame clones only, minus some. The sample lists 310,000 or so clones; 80% to 90% were seen once. The sequencing sample was made of peripheral blood. The receptors derive from a man younger than 30 who had recovered from COVID-19.

The genes are TRBV6-1 and TRBJ1-5; D is uncertain. CDR1 and CDR2 from the germline V gene are MNHNS and SASEGT. V dropped 3 bases and J dropped 0 bases, with 15 bases sitting between them. The CDR3 totals 17 residues. This CDR3 reads CASSDLVGSYSNQPQHF. DNA for the CDR3: TGTGCCAGCAGTGATCTGGTTGGCAGTTATAGCAATCAGCCCCAGCATTTT.

This clone was counted a few times. The chain has TRBV6-5 and TRBJ1-6, with 9 bases matching TRBD1. The CDR3 is made up of 15 amino acids. Per the germline V gene, CDR1 is MNHEY and CDR2 is SVGAGI. Trimming took 8 bases from V and 9 from J; bases not matched to a gene: 11. CDR3 amino acids: CASRPKWDRVSPLHF. Written as DNA, the CDR3 is TGTGCCAGCCGGCCGAAGTGGGACAGGGTTTCACCCCTCCACTTT.

CDR3 nucleotides: TGTGCCAGCAGCCCCCCCAGTCCGGGGGAGCTGTTTTTT. Encoded protein: CASSPPSPGELFF. This chain uses TRBV7-3 with TRBJ2-2; D is unclear. The CDR3 is made up of 13 amino acids. The germline V gene encodes CDR1 SGHTA and CDR2 FQGTGA. The V end lost 5 bases, the J end lost 8 bases, and 12 bases lay between the germline ends.

This chain's CDR3 is CASSQGQGIGYTF. Here the CDR3 DNA reads TGCGCCAGCAGCCAAGGGCAGGGGATAGGCTACACCTTC. The chain recombines TRBV4-3 with TRBJ1-2; possible D gene TRBD1, 6 bases. With 1 base removed from V and 8 bases from J, the gap between germline ends came to 11 bases. In germline, CDR1 is LGHNA, CDR2 YSLEER. The CDR3 sequence is 13 residues long.

V usage is TRBV5-6 and J usage is TRBJ2-7; the match to TRBD2 covers 8 bases. CDR3 length: 15 amino acids. V shed 0 bases, J shed 7 bases, and the junction held 9 bases outside the gene matches. Germline V gene lookup returns CDR1 SGHDT and CDR2 YYEEEE. This CDR3 reads CASSLGSGTPREQYF. As DNA, the CDR3 is TGTGCCAGCAGCTTGGGTAGCGGGACCCCTAGGGAGCAGTACTTC.

This clone turned up a few times. The J gene is TRBJ1-1, the V gene TRBV12-3 or TRBV12-4; D gene uncertain. The CDR3 loop spans 13 amino acids. V was trimmed by 3 bases and J by 5 bases, leaving 10 bases between them. For the CDR3, the DNA is TGTGCCAGCAGTTTCCTGTCGGGAACTGAAGCTTTCTTT. This encodes CASSFLSGTEAFF.

The V gene is TRBV5-1, the J gene TRBJ1-3; tentative D call: TRBD1 (5 bases). Per germline, CDR1 SGHRS and CDR2 YFSETQ. This CDR3 spans 15 amino acids. V was clipped by 4 bases and J by 0 bases, with 11 bases between them. CDR3 sequence: CASSRGEFSGNTIYF. DNA of the CDR3: TGCGCCAGCAGCCGGGGGGAGTTCTCTGGAAACACCATATATTTT.

The CDR3 DNA reads TGTGCCAGCAGCGTGCGGGATTCACCCCTCCACTTT. Translation gives CASSVRDSPLHF. The chain uses TRBV9 and TRBJ1-6; D is unclear. V lost 2 bases to trimming and J lost 8 bases, with 5 bases between them. The CDR3 is made up of 12 amino acids. The V gene's germline CDR1 is SGDLS and CDR2 YYNGEE.

This clone was picked up a small number of times. This chain links TRBV7-6 with TRBJ1-3; TRBD1 is a possible D gene (5 bases). There are 16 residues in the CDR3. Germline V CDR1 and CDR2: SGHVS, FNYEAQ. V was clipped by 1 base and J by 0 bases, with 10 bases between them. As DNA, the CDR3 is TGTGCCAGCAGCTTAGGACAGCCCGCCTCTGGAAACACCATATATTTT. Translated: CASSLGQPASGNTIYF.

The chain couples TRBV19 to TRBJ1-1; D uncertain. Germline V lookup: CDR1 LNHDA, CDR2 SQIVND (reference sequence). CDR3 length: 13 residues. V lost 5 bases and J 7 bases, leaving 14 bases between the germline ends. CDR3 sequence reads: CASSLHGDNEAFF. CDR3 in DNA: TGTGCCAGTAGTTTACACGGCGACAATGAAGCTTTCTTT.

Here the CDR3 DNA reads TGTGCCAGCAGCCGTAACACTAATTCCGGGGAGCTGTTTTTT. Protein sequence: CASSRNTNSGELFF. The chain recombines TRBV3-1 (or the pseudogene TRBV3-2) with TRBJ2-2; unclear D gene. The V and J ends lost 4 bases and 6 bases respectively, with 12 bases between them. The CDR3 has 14 residues. CDR1 LGHDT and CDR2 YNNKEL come from the germline V gene (reference sequence).

The table lists this clone with a count of one. This rearrangement joins TRBV6-5 to TRBJ2-7; TRBD1 agrees at 8 bases. This CDR3 has 15 residues. Trimming cost V 4 bases and J 2 bases; bases outside gene matches: 7. Germline lookup yields CDR1 MNHEY and CDR2 SVGAGI. CDR3 protein: CASSFDRDRTYEQYF. In nucleotides, the CDR3 is TGTGCCAGCAGTTTCGACCGGGACAGGACCTACGAGCAGTACTTC.

The chain couples TRBV2 to TRBJ2-7; D remains ambiguous. Trimming stripped 7 bases from V and 4 bases from J, with 11 bases between. Germline V gives CDR1 SNHLY, CDR2 FYNNEI. CDR3 size: 12 residues. CDR3 amino acids: CASTSDSYEQYF. The CDR3 DNA follows: TGTGCCAGCACCTCAGACTCATACGAGCAGTACTTC. Full variable domain (missing parts from reference TRBV2 and TRBJ2-7): EPEVTQTPSHQVTQMGQEVILRCVPISNHLYFYWYRQILGQKVEFLVSFYNNEISEKSEIFDDQFSVERPDGSNFTLKIRSTKLEDSAMYFCASTSDSYEQYFGPGTRLTVT.

The genes are TRBV20-1 and TRBJ2-7; D is possibly TRBD1 (5 bases). The CDR3 is made up of 11 amino acids. Germline-derived CDR1 and CDR2 are DFQATT and SNEGSKA (reference sequence). V was trimmed by 6 bases and J by 4 bases, leaving 10 bases between them. CDR3 DNA sequence: TGCAGTGCCGCAGGGTGGTACGAGCAGTACTTC. This gives the protein CSAAGWYEQYF.

The chain joins TRBV27 to TRBJ1-1; D is possibly TRBD1 (5 bases). The CDR3 sequence is 15 residues long. Trimming took 0 bases from V and 3 from J, leaving 11 bases between them. Germline V gene data show CDR1 as MNHEY and CDR2 as SMNVEV (reference sequence). The CDR3 coding sequence is TGTGCCAGCAGTTTATCTACGACAGCTGACACTGAAGCTTTCTTT. It is translated as CASSLSTTADTEAFF.

The chain couples TRBV9 to TRBJ1-2; D remains ambiguous. Germline V lookup: CDR1 SGDLS, CDR2 YYNGEE. The CDR3 consists of 14 residues. The V end was cut by 4 bases, the J end by 4 bases, with 14 bases between. Here the CDR3 reads CASSPGVGLYGYTF. CDR3 nucleotides: TGTGCCAGCAGCCCCGGGGTCGGACTCTATGGCTACACCTTC.

The chain joins TRBV5-4 to TRBJ2-7; D call uncertain. V lost 0 bases, J lost 0 bases, and 10 bases lay in between. Germline values: CDR1 SGHNT, CDR2 YYREEE (reference sequence). This CDR3 has 15 residues. The CDR3 sequence is CASSLGSVPSYEQYF. The CDR3 nucleotides read TGTGCCAGCAGCTTGGGGTCGGTTCCCTCCTACGAGCAGTACTTC.

The sample holds a few counts of this clone. The chain recombines TRBV3-1 (or the pseudogene TRBV3-2) with TRBJ2-7; D not certain. The ends were cut back, 0 bases at V and 1 base at J, with 13 bases in the middle. The CDR3 extends over 16 amino acids. Germline values: CDR1 LGHDT, CDR2 YNNKEL (reference sequence). The CDR3 loop reads CASSQDKAPPSYEQYF. CDR3 nucleotide sequence: TGTGCCAGCAGCCAAGATAAAGCGCCCCCTTCCTACGAGCAGTACTTC.

CDR3 DNA sequence: TGCAGTGCCGGACACAGTGAAGCTTTCTTT. This encodes CSAGHSEAFF. This chain links TRBV20-1 with TRBJ1-1; weak D call: TRBD1 (5 bases). Germline CDR1 DFQATT, CDR2 SNEGSKA (reference sequence). The V gene lost 6 bases and the J gene lost 7 bases, with 9 bases spanning the gap. This CDR3 region has 10 residues.

This clone was recorded once. The rearrangement joins TRBV5-1 to TRBJ2-7; 10 positions agree with TRBD1. The germline CDR1 and CDR2 sequences are SGHRS and YFSETQ. With 4 bases clipped from V and 5 bases from J, the junction kept 9 bases outside the gene matches. This CDR3 is built from 15 residues. The CDR3 sequence: CASSSGTGVQDEQYF. The DNA for the CDR3 is TGCGCCAGCAGCAGTGGGACAGGGGTTCAGGACGAGCAGTACTTC.

The rearrangement joins TRBV10-1 to TRBJ2-1; 8 bases are a match to TRBD1. V shed 2 bases, J shed 7 bases, and the junction held 13 bases outside the gene matches. This CDR3 spans 17 amino acids. Looked up from germline, CDR1 is WNHNN and CDR2 is SYGVQD (reference sequence). DNA of the CDR3: TGCGCCAGCAGTGAGCAGACCCCCTACAGGGGGAGGAATGAGCAGTTCTTC. Encoded protein: CASSEQTPYRGRNEQFF.

V gene TRBV19 combines with J gene TRBJ2-5, with 14 bases lining up with TRBD2. The CDR3 loop spans 20 amino acids. With 3 bases clipped from V and 5 bases from J, the junction kept 17 bases outside the gene matches. The germline CDR1 and CDR2 sequences are LNHDA and SQIVND (reference sequence). CDR3 DNA: TGTGCCAGTAGTATGCACCAGACCGGGACTAGCGGGGGCCTTCCGGAGACCCAGTACTTC. Translation gives CASSMHQTGTSGGLPETQYF.

This clone was found a few times. The chain joins TRBV9 to TRBJ2-2; 8 nucleotides match TRBD2. Trimming took 4 bases from V and 0 from J; bases not matched to a gene: 5. Germline V gives CDR1 SGDLS, CDR2 YYNGEE. There are 16 residues in the CDR3. Written as DNA, the CDR3 is TGTGCCAGCAGCCCCTCGGGAGGGACGAACACCGGGGAGCTGTTTTTT. Translation gives CASSPSGGTNTGELFF.

This sequence joins TRBV7-8 and TRBJ2-7, with 9 nucleotides matching TRBD2. V was pared by 5 bases and J by 3 bases, with 8 bases of the junction left unmatched. The germline V gene encodes CDR1 SGHVS and CDR2 FQNEAQ. CDR3 length: 15 residues. The CDR3 spells CASSDEAGGVYEQYF. The CDR3, as DNA: TGTGCCAGCAGCGACGAGGCGGGAGGGGTCTACGAGCAGTACTTC.

The chain has TRBV11-2 and TRBJ2-7; D unresolved. The CDR3 contains 15 residues. V was trimmed by 4 bases and J by 3 bases, leaving 16 bases between them. CDR1 and CDR2 from the germline V gene are SGHAT and FQNNGV. The CDR3 nucleotides are TGTGCCAGCAGCTCCCTACAGACCCTATTCTACGAGCAGTACTTC. It encodes CASSSLQTLFYEQYF.

The chain combines TRBV5-1 with TRBJ2-7; possible D gene TRBD2, 5 bases. This CDR3 has 11 residues. V was trimmed by 5 bases and J by 5 bases, leaving 8 bases between them. The germline V gene encodes CDR1 SGHRS and CDR2 YFSETQ. The CDR3 here is CASSGEHEQYF. The CDR3 DNA is TGCGCCAGCAGTGGGGAGCACGAGCAGTACTTC.

This rearrangement joins TRBV27 to TRBJ2-2; a possible D gene is TRBD1 (5 bases). This CDR3 region has 13 residues. V was clipped by 2 bases and J by 6 bases, with 7 bases between them. The germline CDR1 and CDR2 sequences are MNHEY and SMNVEV (reference sequence). CDR3 nucleotides: TGTGCCAGCAGTTTAGACAGCTCCGGGGAGCTGTTTTTT. Residues: CASSLDSSGELFF.